This T cell receptor (beta chain) was captured in a study of CD8+CD57+ T cells in acquired aplastic anemia. Profiling of TCR beta VDJ combinations and CDR3 sequences used genomic DNA as template. Using its own MiXCR run on the reads, TCRdb lists one record per CDR3 protein. The sample includes 450,000 to 600,000 distinct CDR3 sequences, less than 35% of them seen just once. Germline-derived CDR1 and CDR2 are MNHEY and SMNVEV (reference sequence). Between the trimmed V and J ends, which lost 10 bases and 0 bases, there was a span of 10 bases. This CDR3 is built from 14 residues. By flow cytometry, patients selected for sequencing had shown an expansion of CD8+CD57+ cells. Among the patients, none had received any therapy at the time of blood sampling.

Material: sorted CD4+, CD8+, or CD8+CD57+ T cells (not recorded which) from PBMCs. The sequence was collected from a human donor with aplastic anemia. This chain links TRBV27 with TRBJ1-6; D gene unclear. The CDR3 sequence: CATSLSSYNSPLHF. For the CDR3, the DNA is TGTGCCACCTCTCTTAGCTCCTATAATTCACCCCTCCACTTT.